Listed below are T cell receptor beta chains from one sample, sequenced in a study of T cells after posttransplantation cyclophosphamide. Data came from immunoSEQ multiplex PCR; TCRdb stores just in-frame clones and leaves some out. The data show 2,500 or so clones, with none appearing a single time. The material sequenced was PBMCs, taken 32 days after allogeneic stem cell transplant with posttransplant cyclophosphamide. These receptors were collected from a female patient in her fifties or sixties who received an allogeneic stem cell transplant from a related donor, was CMV-positive, and had no GVHD. Some T cells may be graft donor cells. The CDR3 runs from the conserved cysteine through the conserved F or W. D genes are given only for firm matches. Each size is once, few or many counts, or a class when the clone is expanded.

TRBV27	medium-sized	TRBD2	TRBJ2-2	15	CASSLGLLNTGELFF	TGTGCCAGCAGTCTGGGACTACTAAACACCGGGGAGCTGTTTTTT
TRBV2	medium-sized	TRBD2	TRBJ2-1	14	CASSVLAGVSEQFF	TGTGCCAGCAGTGTCCTAGCGGGAGTAAGTGAGCAGTTCTTC
TRBV9	medium-sized	TRBD2	TRBJ2-1	15	CASSERTSGRNEQFF	TGTGCCAGCAGCGAAAGGACTAGCGGGAGGAATGAGCAGTTCTTC
TRBV19	medium-sized	.	TRBJ1-1	13	CASSIVGQGTAFF	TGTGCCAGTAGTATAGTCGGGCAGGGGACGGCTTTCTTT
TRBV19	medium-sized	.	TRBJ2-7	14	CASSDRALFYEQYF	TGTGCCAGTTCTGACAGAGCCCTTTTCTACGAGCAGTACTTC
TRBV6-5	many	.	TRBJ2-3	14	CAASKGLYTDTQYF	TGTGCCGCCAGCAAGGGACTGTACACAGATACGCAGTATTTT
TRBV6-4	medium-sized	TRBD1	TRBJ1-4	16	CASSDSVGTGVEKLFF	TGTGCCAGCAGTGACTCTGTTGGGACAGGGGTGGAAAAACTGTTTTTT
TRBV28	many	.	TRBJ1-1	14	CASSLGAANTEAFF	TGTGCCAGCAGTTTAGGGGCGGCGAACACTGAAGCTTTCTTT
TRBV27	many	.	TRBJ2-1	15	CATASFAGFWNEQFF	TGTGCCACCGCTAGCTTCGCGGGGTTTTGGAATGAGCAGTTCTTC
TRBV18	many	.	TRBJ1-6	17	CASSPLGETRGNSPLHF	TGTGCCAGCTCACCACTGGGAGAGACCCGGGGTAATTCACCCCTCCACTTT
TRBV25-1	many	.	TRBJ1-2	15	CASSSPTGGNYGYTF	TGTGCCAGCAGCTCCCCCACGGGGGGTAACTATGGCTACACCTTC
TRBV10-3	medium-sized	.	TRBJ1-2	14	CAISESRELYGYTF	TGTGCCATCAGTGAGTCGAGAGAACTCTATGGCTACACCTTC
TRBV15	medium-sized	.	TRBJ2-1	13	CATSRDPPGEQFF	TGTGCCACCAGCAGAGATCCTCCGGGGGAGCAGTTCTTC
TRBV7-2	many	.	TRBJ2-3	17	CASSLSSADLSGDTQYF	TGTGCCAGCAGCTTATCGTCAGCGGACCTATCGGGAGATACGCAGTATTTT
TRBV7-9	many	TRBD1	TRBJ2-5	14	CASRETGVPETQYF	TGTGCCAGCAGGGAGACAGGGGTCCCAGAGACCCAGTACTTC
TRBV9	medium-sized	.	TRBJ1-1	13	CASSALSNTEAFF	TGTGCCAGCAGCGCCCTATCGAACACTGAAGCTTTCTTT
TRBV25-1	many	TRBD2	TRBJ2-5	15	CASSALTSGKETQYF	TGTGCCAGCAGTGCCCTGACTAGCGGAAAAGAGACCCAGTACTTC
TRBV10-1	medium-sized	TRBD2	TRBJ2-1	16	CASSDGTSISFNEQFF	TGCGCCAGCAGTGATGGGACTAGCATATCTTTCAATGAGCAGTTCTTC
TRBV7-3	large	TRBD1	TRBJ1-1	13	CASSLFGQGEAFF	TGTGCCAGCAGCTTATTCGGACAGGGCGAAGCTTTCTTT
TRBV4-1	medium-sized	.	TRBJ1-1	15	CASSQGVGENTEAFF	TGCGCCAGCAGCCAAGGTGTCGGGGAGAACACTGAAGCTTTCTTT
TRBV28	many	TRBD1	TRBJ2-5	15	CASSFNRGRGETQYF	TGTGCCAGCAGTTTTAACAGGGGGCGGGGGGAGACCCAGTACTTC
TRBV9	medium-sized	.	TRBJ2-1	15	CASSALGRRSNEQFF	TGTGCCAGCAGCGCCTTGGGCAGGAGATCCAATGAGCAGTTCTTC
TRBV11-2	medium-sized	.	TRBJ1-5	14	CASSLAGEGQPQHF	TGTGCCAGCAGCTTAGCCGGGGAAGGCCAGCCCCAGCATTTT
TRBV12-3/TRBV12-4	many	.	TRBJ2-3	14	CASSFGPSTDTQYF	TGTGCCAGCAGTTTTGGCCCTAGCACAGATACGCAGTATTTT
TRBV19	medium-sized	TRBD1	TRBJ1-2	16	CASSRDSERGNYGYTF	TGTGCCAGTAGCCGGGACAGTGAGAGGGGAAACTATGGCTACACCTTC
TRBV4-1	medium-sized	TRBD2	TRBJ2-1	17	CASSQDFGAGSYNEQFF	TGCGCCAGCAGCCAAGATTTTGGAGCGGGAAGCTACAATGAGCAGTTCTTC